These 27 T cell receptor beta chains originate from one sample sequenced in a study of T cell repertoires in cytomegalovirus infection. TCRdb fed the reads into MiXCR, producing one record per CDR3 protein. The sample yields around 530,000 distinct CDR3 sequences, about a quarter seen once. Sequenced: PBMCs. These receptors originate from a human donor in good health (CMV status not recorded). Some clones in this sample may be carry-over from other donors' samples.

In nucleotides, the CDR3 is TGCAGCGTTGCATGGTTGGCAGGGGGGAGCCAAGAGACCCAGTACTTC. It encodes CSVAWLAGGSQETQYF. The chain uses TRBV29-1 and TRBJ2-5; D perhaps matches TRBD1 (7 bases). This CDR3 spans 16 amino acids. Between the trimmed V and J ends, which lost 4 bases and 1 base, there was a span of 19 bases. Per germline, CDR1 SQVTM and CDR2 ANQGSEA.

The J gene is TRBJ2-2, the V gene TRBV7-2; D ambiguous. The V end lost 0 bases, the J end lost 0 bases, and 8 bases lay between the germline ends. CDR1 and CDR2 from the germline V gene are SGHTA and FQGNSA. This CDR3 spans 16 amino acids. CDR3 sequence: CASSLAGGTNTGELFF. The CDR3 nucleotides read TGTGCCAGCAGCTTAGCTGGTGGGACGAACACCGGGGAGCTGTTTTTT.

CDR3 sequence reads: CASRPRGASGETQYF. The CDR3 DNA sequence: TGTGCCAGCAGGCCCCGTGGGGCAAGCGGGGAGACCCAGTACTTC. This chain joins TRBV7-9 and TRBJ2-5; D may be TRBD2 (6 bases). Trimming cost V 6 bases and J 5 bases, with 19 bases left between them. Germline CDR1 reads SEHNR; CDR2 reads FQNEAQ (reference sequence). CDR3 length equals 15 residues.

The chain employs TRBV7-9 and TRBJ2-7; tentative D call: TRBD1 (7 bases). Trimming shortened V by 5 bases and J by 1 base, and 15 bases separated the two germline ends. CDR3 length: 15 residues. The germline gives CDR1 SEHNR, CDR2 FQNEAQ (reference sequence). CDR3 nucleotide sequence: TGTGCCAGCAGCCCAGGGGGGAGTCGGTCCTACGAGCAGTACGTC. Protein product: CASSPGGSRSYEQYV.

The chain employs TRBV6-2 or TRBV6-3 and TRBJ2-1; D perhaps matches TRBD2 (5 bases). Germline loops: CDR1 MNHEY, CDR2 SVGEGT. Trimming shortened V by 5 bases and J by 2 bases, and 10 bases separated the two germline ends. The CDR3 totals 14 residues. CDR3 amino acids: CASSPSRTYNEQFF. The CDR3 DNA reads TGTGCCAGCAGTCCTAGCAGGACCTACAATGAGCAGTTCTTC.

This clonotype was detected a few times. This chain connects TRBV7-9 to TRBJ2-4, with D possibly matching TRBD2 (6 bases). Trimming took off 1 base at V and 7 bases at J, with 8 bases between the two ends. From germline, CDR1 is SEHNR and CDR2 FQNEAQ (reference sequence). The CDR3 runs 13 residues. CDR3 in DNA: TGTGCCAGCAGCTTAGGGCTAGCGAACATTCAGTACTTC. Translation gives CASSLGLANIQYF.

This clonotype was picked up many times. This chain links TRBV7-2 with TRBJ1-2; the D is unclear. Between the trimmed V and J ends, which lost 1 base and 4 bases, there was a span of 10 bases. CDR1 SGHTA and CDR2 FQGNSA come from the germline V gene. The CDR3 runs 14 residues. The CDR3 protein is CASSLERQSYGYTF. The CDR3 DNA reads as TGTGCCAGCAGCTTAGAGCGGCAATCCTATGGCTACACCTTC.

The chain uses TRBV29-1 and TRBJ2-3; 7 positions match TRBD2. CDR1 and CDR2 (germline): SQVTM, ANQGSEA. CDR3 size: 15 residues. V shed 5 bases and J 4 bases; nucleotides not matched to a gene: 12. The DNA of the CDR3 is TGCAGCGTTTATAACGGGAGGAAGTTCCCAGATACGCAGTATTTT. Its protein product is CSVYNGRKFPDTQYF.

This clonotype showed up many times. J is TRBJ2-1 and V is TRBV7-6; D may be TRBD2 (5 bases). The CDR3 consists of 15 residues. In germline, CDR1 is SGHVS, CDR2 FNYEAQ. V lost 8 bases to trimming and J lost 3 bases, with 17 bases between them. CDR3 bases: TGTGCCAGCGGGTCCCCGGGAACCTACTACAATGAGCAGTTCTTC. It specifies CASGSPGTYYNEQFF.

The chain is built from TRBV4-1 and TRBJ2-1; 7 nucleotides align to TRBD2. J was trimmed by 4 bases and V by 4 bases; bases with no gene match: 7. The CDR3 covers 15 residues. Germline CDR1 reads MGHRA; CDR2 reads YSYEKL. CDR3 amino acids: CASSLTSERYNEQFF. The DNA of the CDR3 is TGCGCCAGCAGCCTTACTAGCGAACGATACAATGAGCAGTTCTTC.

The chain couples TRBV5-6 to TRBJ2-3, with 7 bases fitting TRBD1. After removal of 4 bases from V and 5 bases from J, the junction contained 13 bases not matched to a gene. The CDR3 is 16 amino acids. In germline, CDR1 is SGHDT, CDR2 YYEEEE. CDR3 DNA sequence: TGTGCCAGCAGCCGCGAGACAGGGATGTATAGAGATACGCAGTATTTT. This encodes CASSRETGMYRDTQYF. The variable domain in full, with the rest retrieved from reference TRBV5-6 and TRBJ2-3, is DAGVTQSPTHLIKTRGQQVTLRCSPKSGHDTVSWYQQALGQGPQFIFQYYEEEERQRGNFPDRFSGHQFPNYSSELNVNALLLGDSALYLCASSRETGMYRDTQYFGPGTRLTVL.

As regards this clonotype: A much larger clone lies a single base off, so this may be a read error. The chain joins TRBV5-6 to TRBJ2-1; 8 bases agree with TRBD2. The CDR3 extends over 15 amino acids. Losses at the gene ends were 2 bases for V and 4 bases for J; bases not matched to a gene: 5. Germline-derived CDR1 and CDR2 are SGHDT and YYEEEE. The CDR3 protein is CASSLKAGVYNEQFF. The CDR3 DNA reads as TGTGCCAGCAGCTTAAAAGCGGGAGTTTACAATGAGCAGTTCTTC.

Ten or more counts support this clonotype. V is TRBV7-2 and J is TRBJ1-5; D remains ambiguous. The CDR3 contains 15 residues. The germline gives CDR1 SGHTA, CDR2 FQGNSA. The V end was cut by 6 bases, the J end by 0 bases, with 12 bases between. CDR3 coding DNA: TGTGCCAGCAGTTATATGGCCGCTAGCAATCAGCCCCAGCATTTT. Translated, it gives CASSYMAASNQPQHF.

The rearrangement links TRBV29-1 to TRBJ2-7; D uncertain. From germline, CDR1 is SQVTM and CDR2 ANQGSEA. V was pared by 8 bases and J by 3 bases, with 11 bases between. The CDR3 runs 11 residues. The CDR3 nucleotides are TGCAGCCTCTACACGGGCTACGAGCAGTACTTC. This encodes CSLYTGYEQYF.

This clonotype was observed many times. The genes are TRBV7-6 and TRBJ2-1; D may be TRBD1 or TRBD2 (5 bases each). CDR3 length: 12 amino acids. The V gene's germline CDR1 is SGHVS and CDR2 FNYEAQ. V was clipped by 4 bases and J by 5 bases, with 6 bases between them. The DNA for the CDR3 is TGTGCCAGCAGCTCGGGGCACAATGAGCAGTTCTTC. Encoded protein: CASSSGHNEQFF.

This clonotype has ten or more counts. J is TRBJ2-7 and V is TRBV7-2, with a weak D call TRBD1 (6 bases). The ends were cut back, 1 base at V and 2 bases at J, with 18 bases in the middle. Per germline, CDR1 SGHTA and CDR2 FQGNSA. The CDR3 consists of 17 residues. The CDR3 region is CASSLVPGQFATYEQYF. The CDR3 DNA follows: TGTGCCAGCAGCTTAGTTCCCGGACAGTTCGCAACCTACGAGCAGTACTTC.

This clonotype occurred many times. The V call is TRBV7-6, the J call TRBJ2-1, with TRBD2 as a possible D gene (5 bases). The V gene lost 1 base and the J gene lost 5 bases, with 9 bases spanning the gap. In germline, CDR1 is SGHVS, CDR2 FNYEAQ. There are 14 residues in the CDR3. Written as DNA, the CDR3 is TGTGCCAGCAGCTTAGTGGGAGCGGACAATGAGCAGTTCTTC. This encodes CASSLVGADNEQFF.

The chain combines TRBV12-3 or TRBV12-4 with TRBJ2-1; TRBD2 might be the D (5 bases). Trimming pared 4 bases from V and 0 bases from J, leaving 10 bases between. The CDR3 has 15 amino acids. As DNA, the CDR3 is TGTGCCAGCAGTTCCCCTGACTACTCCTACAATGAGCAGTTCTTC. Translated, it gives CASSSPDYSYNEQFF.

The chain is built from TRBV7-9 and TRBJ2-3; TRBD2 matches 7 bases. CDR3 length: 15 residues. The germline gives CDR1 SEHNR, CDR2 FQNEAQ (reference sequence). The V segment lost 4 bases and the J segment 2 bases; nucleotides outside the gene matches: 6. The chain's CDR3 is CASSSRDYPTDTQYF. CDR3 DNA: TGTGCCAGCAGCTCGCGGGACTATCCCACAGATACGCAGTATTTT. Supplemented by reference TRBV7-9 and TRBJ2-3, the full variable domain reads DTGVSQNPRHKITKRGQNVTFRCDPISEHNRLYWYRQTLGQGPEFLTYFQNEAQLEKSRLLSDRFSAERPKGSFSTLEIQRTEQGDSAMYLCASSSRDYPTDTQYFGPGTRLTVL.

This clonotype turned up a few times. The chain couples TRBV7-2 to TRBJ1-5; D ambiguous. V lost 1 base and J 0 bases, leaving 10 bases between the germline ends. Germline CDR1 is SGHTA and CDR2 is FQGNSA. The CDR3 totals 16 residues. CDR3 region: CASSLGVSYSNQPQHF. CDR3 DNA: TGTGCCAGCAGCTTAGGGGTCAGCTATAGCAATCAGCCCCAGCATTTT.

The rearrangement links TRBV7-9 to TRBJ2-2; the match to TRBD2 covers 10 bases. The V gene's germline CDR1 is SEHNR and CDR2 FQNEAQ (reference sequence). J lost 6 bases, V lost 5 bases, and 15 bases had no gene match. The CDR3 has 18 amino acids. The CDR3 DNA reads as TGTGCCAGCAGCGTAGTGTCTAGCGGGAGATCGTCCGCCGGGGAGCTGTTTTTT. It codes for CASSVVSSGRSSAGELFF.

This chain uses TRBV19 with TRBJ2-1, with 7 positions matching TRBD2. Germline V gives CDR1 LNHDA, CDR2 SQIVND (reference sequence). The CDR3 extends over 15 amino acids. Trimming took 3 bases from V and 3 from J; bases not matched to a gene: 5. The CDR3 sequence: CASSMGGIFYNEQFF. DNA for the CDR3: TGTGCCAGTAGTATGGGGGGGATTTTCTACAATGAGCAGTTCTTC.

The chain uses TRBV4-3 and TRBJ1-2; possible D gene TRBD1, 6 bases. The germline gives CDR1 LGHNA, CDR2 YSLEER. Deletions cut 0 bases from V and 2 bases from J, with 10 bases between. The length of the CDR3 is 15 residues. The DNA of the CDR3 is TGCGCCAGCAGCCAAGAAATGACAGGAAACTATGGCTACACCTTC. This codes for CASSQEMTGNYGYTF.

J is TRBJ1-2 and V is TRBV5-5, with D unresolved. The CDR3 extends over 13 amino acids. The V and J ends lost 1 base and 2 bases respectively, with 6 bases between them. Germline V gene sequence: CDR1 SGHKS, CDR2 YYEKEE (reference sequence). The CDR3 DNA reads TGTGCCAGCAGCTTGAACCAGAACTATGGCTACACCTTC. Protein: CASSLNQNYGYTF. The complete variable domain, with remaining parts taken from reference TRBV5-5 and TRBJ1-2, reads DAGVTQSPTHLIKTRGQQVTLRCSPISGHKSVSWYQQVLGQGPQFIFQYYEKEERGRGNFPDRFSARQFPNYSSELNVNALLLGDSALYLCASSLNQNYGYTFGSGTRLTVV.

This clonotype was seen a single time. This chain links TRBV29-1 with TRBJ2-2, with unresolved D. Trimming cost V 2 bases and J 2 bases, with 6 bases left between them. Germline loops: CDR1 SQVTM, CDR2 ANQGSEA. This CDR3 region has 13 residues. CDR3 coding DNA: TGCAGCGTTGAATCCCATAACACCGGGGAGCTGTTTTTT. It codes for CSVESHNTGELFF.

The chain links TRBV4-2 to TRBJ2-7; 11 bases are a match to TRBD2. The CDR3 has 16 amino acids. V gave up 1 base and J gave up 10 bases; unmatched junction bases: 12. Germline V gene data show CDR1 as LGHNA and CDR2 as YNFKEQ. The chain's CDR3 is CASSQGGRLAGTYQYF. In DNA form, the CDR3 reads TGTGCCAGCAGCCAAGGCGGGAGACTAGCGGGGACCTATCAGTACTTC.

This clonotype has just a few counts. J is TRBJ2-5 and V is TRBV15, with a weak D call TRBD1 (6 bases). Per germline, CDR1 LNHNV and CDR2 YYDKDF (reference sequence). The V gene lost 7 bases and the J gene lost 3 bases, with 12 bases spanning the gap. The CDR3 consists of 13 residues. The CDR3 DNA follows: TGTGCCACCACAGGGGTGGGAGAAGAGACCCAGTACTTC. Its protein product is CATTGVGEETQYF.